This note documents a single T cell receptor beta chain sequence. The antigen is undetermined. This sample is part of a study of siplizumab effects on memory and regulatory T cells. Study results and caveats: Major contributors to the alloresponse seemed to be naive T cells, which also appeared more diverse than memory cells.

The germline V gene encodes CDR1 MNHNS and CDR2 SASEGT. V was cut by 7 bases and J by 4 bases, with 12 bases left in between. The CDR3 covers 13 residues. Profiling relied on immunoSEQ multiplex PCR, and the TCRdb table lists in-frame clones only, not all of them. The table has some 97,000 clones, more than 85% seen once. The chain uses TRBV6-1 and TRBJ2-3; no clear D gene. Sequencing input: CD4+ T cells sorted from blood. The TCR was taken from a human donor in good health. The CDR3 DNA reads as TGTGCCAGCACCCCCGGAGCGCCAGATACGCAGTATTTT. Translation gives CASTPGAPDTQYF.